This TCR beta chain derives from a study of T cell changes during pregnancy in multiple sclerosis (dated by TCRdb to between 2018 and 2021). General notes on the study: The study examined how the T cell repertoire changed over the course of pregnancy in women with multiple sclerosis.

This clone has only one observation. The antigen this receptor binds is unknown. One base away there is no much larger clone; base qualities are not given. The library came from the immunoSEQ multiplex PCR assay. TCRdb took this table from immuneACCESS and kept in-frame rearrangements with V and J called. Such tables lack part of the clones; where checked against another copy, unresolved V genes explain under half of the gap, and the rest is unexplained. The sample table records around 61,000 clones; 75% to 90% of these occur just once. The ten most abundant clones make up roughly 0.82% of the sample. The CDR3 has 17 amino acids, counting the end cysteine and phenylalanine. Solely the CDR3 DNA is kept, with 51 bases framed from the first base.

The chain uses TRBV21-1 and TRBJ2-5; TRBD2, the D gene given by the table, was not confirmed from the DNA. TRBV21-1 is tagged as a pseudogene. The sequence came from a female donor in good health, enrolled as a control in a pregnancy study. The sequences come from peripheral blood, collected in the first trimester of pregnancy. The DNA sequence is given as TGTGCCAGCAGCAAAGTTCCGGGACTCCTATCCCAAGAGACCCAGTACTTC. It translates as CASSKVPGLLSQETQYF.